This record looks at one TCR beta chain sequence and its context. Its antigen target is currently unknown. No much larger clone exists at a distance of one base, and base qualities are not known. This sample stems from a study of blood T cells in healthy people across ages (dated by TCRdb to between 2014 and 2016). For context, the study as a whole: Template switching captured roughly one uniquely barcoded TCR beta cDNA molecule per two T cells in model experiments. The donors were split into four age groups: young (average roughly 15 years), middle-aged (roughly 39), aged (approximately 60) and long-lived (approximately 80). For two donors (one aged 18 to 30 and one aged 80 or older), the study analyzed two additional independent replicas of 1 million unique cDNA reads from the same blood draw. The study measured age-related changes in TCR beta repertoire diversity using deep sequencing normalized with unique cDNA molecular identifiers. Donors of different ages were randomly distributed across sequencing lanes to avoid experimental bias. Here is what the overall study found, with its caveats: The CMV infection status of donors was not known, potentially confounding age-related changes in expanded clonotypes. Because profiling used bulk unsorted PBMCs, naive and antigen-experienced compartments could not be compared conclusively. Estimates of total diversity based on one million sequenced T cells were regarded as lower bounds and as underestimates. Observed TCR beta diversity per million T cells fell roughly linearly with age, and a significant reduction was already apparent by age around 40. There was a strong correlation between observed TCR beta diversity and the percentage of naive T cells measured by flow cytometry. The long-lived group showed more naive CD4+ T cells, fewer expanded clones and increased TCR diversity than the aged group, suggesting age selection.

Libraries were prepared through 5' RACE. Sequencing took place on an Illumina HiSeq 2500. A second PCR of about 6 to 11 cycles was performed with a sample-barcoded 5' primer and a J-beta primer mix. Each TCR beta cDNA molecule received a unique molecular identifier from a template-switch 5' adaptor carrying 12 random nucleotides. Each sample yielded at least 2.5 million CDR3-containing paired-end reads. First-strand cDNA synthesis was performed from all RNA using the Mint cDNA synthesis kit, with priming by a TRBC-specific oligonucleotide. All cDNA was treated with uracil-DNA glycosylase and then went through a first 18-cycle PCR with the universal primers M1SS and BC2_uni_R. The paper's data handling went like this. For normalization, 1 million high-quality reads, each with a distinct molecular identifier, were randomly selected from each sample. Instead of being binned into consensus sequences, reads that shared molecular identifiers were thrown out. MiTCR, with a Q25 quality threshold and the strictest error-elimination algorithm, was used for CDR3 identification, clonotype clustering and error correction. Lower-bound total TCR beta diversity was estimated with a nonparametric unseen species model using Euler transformation. TCRdb trimmed the raw reads at Q25, called clones with MiXCR and kept productive beta chains. CDR3 protein duplicates are merged, each entry listing the most common genes and DNA. Here the V and J calls rest on TCRdb's processing, not on the authors' analysis. The sample data list about 1.5 million distinct CDR3 sequences, and roughly two fifths of these were observed just once. The ten largest account for 4% of the sample.

V is shortened by 3 bases, J by 5 bases, and the region joining them spans 7 bases. The CDR3 spans 12 residues, from the cysteine through the phenylalanine. CDR3 DNA is the only sequence kept; it has 36 bases, read in frame from the first base. The donors were roughly 40 Caucasian individuals from Russia, aged about 6 to 95 years, who were systemically healthy. Each donor gave 8 to 10 milliliters of peripheral blood, collected into EDTA-treated Vacutainer tubes. Ficoll-Paque density-gradient centrifugation was used to isolate PBMCs, with at least 6.5 million per sample. Trizol reagent was used to extract total RNA from the PBMCs, yielding at least 6 micrograms per sample. Naive CD45RAhigh/CD27high T cell percentages were measured by flow cytometry on a PBMC aliquot from every donor.

The origin of this receptor is a woman under 30 in good health. The sequenced sample was blood. The chain couples TRBV12-3 or TRBV12-4 to TRBJ2-5; the D gene identity is not certain. The bases read TGTGCCAGCAGTTTGTACGCGGAGACCCAGTACTTC. This codes for CASSLYAETQYF.